What follows are 20 T cell receptor beta chains derived from one specimen sequenced in a study of blood T cell repertoires in COVID-19. Clones were read by immunoSEQ multiplex PCR, and TCRdb kept only the in-frame ones, dropping some. The data show about 290,000 clones, with about nine tenths seen just once and about 3% held by the top ten. The sample was peripheral blood. All receptors come from a woman between 25 and 40 years old with active or convalescent COVID-19.

The chain uses TRBV19 and TRBJ2-2; D possibly corresponds to TRBD2 (6 bases). Between the trimmed V and J ends, which lost 5 bases and 1 base, there was a span of 8 bases. This CDR3 spans 14 amino acids. CDR1 and CDR2 (germline): LNHDA, SQIVND (reference sequence). The CDR3 sequence is CASSVGLNTGELFF. The CDR3 DNA reads TGTGCCAGTAGTGTGGGACTGAACACCGGGGAGCTGTTTTTT.

In DNA form, the CDR3 reads TGTGCCAGCAGCTTGGACTCGCGCGCAGCTTTCTTT. It codes for CASSLDSRAAFF. The chain has TRBV11-2 and TRBJ1-1; D gene ambiguous. Germline-derived CDR1 and CDR2 are SGHAT and FQNNGV. Trimming left V 3 bases short and J 10 bases short, with 12 bases between. The CDR3 extends over 12 amino acids.

In its sample, this clone was seen once. V is TRBV6-5 and J is TRBJ1-6, with 7 positions matching TRBD1. The trim removed 2 bases at V and 8 bases at J, leaving 0 bases unmatched. This CDR3 region has 13 residues. Looked up from germline, CDR1 is MNHEY and CDR2 is SVGAGI. The CDR3 sequence is CASSYDRDSPLHF. CDR3 DNA: TGTGCCAGCAGTTACGACAGGGATTCACCCCTCCACTTT.

V gene TRBV28 combines with J gene TRBJ1-2; 12 bases map to TRBD1. J gave up 3 bases and V 7 bases, and 9 bases lay outside the gene matches. Germline-derived CDR1 and CDR2 are MDHEN and SYDVKM. There are 16 residues in the CDR3. The CDR3 loop is CASTNPGQGAYYGYTF. The CDR3 region has the DNA TGTGCCAGCACCAACCCGGGACAGGGGGCGTACTATGGCTACACCTTC.

V is TRBV29-1 and J is TRBJ1-2; 7 bases align to TRBD1. The J segment lost 8 bases and the V segment lost 6 bases, leaving 12 bases of the junction unmatched. This CDR3 region has 13 residues. Germline CDR1 reads SQVTM; CDR2 reads ANQGSEA. CDR3 residues: CSVGEGQVGGYTF. CDR3 DNA sequence: TGCAGCGTAGGTGAAGGACAGGTCGGAGGCTACACCTTC.

This chain joins TRBV9 and TRBJ1-3; 11 nucleotides align to TRBD1. Trimming cost V 2 bases and J 3 bases; bases outside gene matches: 4. CDR3 length equals 16 residues. Germline CDR1 is SGDLS and CDR2 is YYNGEE. For the CDR3, the DNA is TGTGCCAGCAGCGTCCGGACAGGGGGCAATGGAAACACCATATATTTT. Translating gives CASSVRTGGNGNTIYF.

This clone was detected once. The V and J genes are TRBV11-3 and TRBJ2-4; D ambiguous. Germline CDR1 reads SGHNT; CDR2 reads YENEEA. This CDR3 is 14 amino acids long. V lost 5 bases to trimming and J lost 3 bases, with 11 bases between them. The CDR3 is CASSTQRNKNIQYF. The CDR3 nucleotides read TGTGCCAGCAGCACCCAGCGAAACAAAAACATTCAGTACTTC.

The chain uses TRBV2 and TRBJ2-2, with TRBD2 identical over 12 bases. The CDR3 extends over 16 amino acids. Germline V gene data show CDR1 as SNHLY and CDR2 as FYNNEI. V trimming: 4 bases; J trimming: 1 base; junction bases outside the gene matches: 1. The CDR3 DNA reads as TGTGCCAGCAGTGCACTAGCGGGGGGGAACACCGGGGAGCTGTTTTTT. It translates to CASSALAGGNTGELFF.

The J gene is TRBJ1-5, the V gene TRBV4-3; a possible D gene is TRBD1 (6 bases). V was pared by 0 bases and J by 4 bases, with 16 bases between. Germline V CDR1 and CDR2: LGHNA, YSLEER. This CDR3 is built from 17 residues. The CDR3 coding sequence is TGCGCCAGCAGCCAAGATTTACAACAGGGTTGGAATCAGCCCCAGCATTTT. Translating gives CASSQDLQQGWNQPQHF.

This chain uses TRBV28 with TRBJ2-7, with 9 nucleotides matching TRBD1. CDR1 is MDHEN, CDR2 SYDVKM, per germline. The CDR3 consists of 17 residues. V gave up 5 bases and J gave up 1 base; unmatched junction bases: 12. CDR3 protein: CASSTPPGTGRSYEQYF. The CDR3 region has the DNA TGTGCCAGCAGTACCCCCCCCGGGACAGGGCGTTCCTACGAGCAGTACTTC. Supplemented by reference TRBV28 and TRBJ2-7, the full variable domain reads DVKVTQSSRYLVKRTGEKVFLECVQDMDHENMFWYRQDPGLGLRLIYFSYDVKMKEKGDIPEGYSVSREKKERFSLILESASTNQTSMYLCASSTPPGTGRSYEQYFGPGTRLTVT.

The DNA for the CDR3 is TGTGCCAGCAGCGCAGGGACTTTTCAGGGCAATGAGCAGTTCTTC. This gives the protein CASSAGTFQGNEQFF. The chain joins TRBV13 to TRBJ2-1, with D possibly TRBD2 on 6 matching bases. The CDR3 contains 15 residues. CDR1 PRHDT and CDR2 FYEKMQ come from the germline V gene (reference sequence). V lost 5 bases and J lost 6, with 17 bases in between.

V and J are TRBV7-2 and TRBJ2-7; 11 positions match TRBD2. J gave up 2 bases and V 2 bases, and 2 bases lay outside the gene matches. This CDR3 comprises 15 residues. Germline-derived CDR1 and CDR2 are SGHTA and FQGNSA. The CDR3 is CASSLYSGGAYEQYF. CDR3 in DNA: TGTGCCAGCAGCTTATATAGCGGGGGGGCCTACGAGCAGTACTTC.

The V call is TRBV21-1, the J call TRBJ1-1; the table's TRBD1 call for D was not verified on the DNA. TRBV21-1 is annotated as a pseudogene. The length of the CDR3 is 15 residues. CDR3 coding DNA: TGTGCCAGCAGCCCCCGGGCAGGGGTAAGCACTGAAGCTTTCTTT. Translation gives CASSPRAGVSTEAFF.

Here the CDR3 reads CASSSDHGGETQYF. The CDR3 nucleotides read TGTGCCAGCAGCTCGGACCACGGGGGGGAGACCCAGTACTTC. The chain is built from TRBV9 and TRBJ2-5; 7 nucleotides agree with TRBD2. This CDR3 comprises 14 residues. CDR1 and CDR2 (germline): SGDLS, YYNGEE. V lost 4 bases, J lost 5 bases, and 8 bases stayed unmatched.

The chain couples TRBV21-1 to TRBJ2-2; the table's D call, TRBD1, has no DNA check behind it. TRBV21-1 is flagged as a pseudogene. The CDR3 totals 14 residues. The CDR3 sequence is CASSKGKGTGELFF. In DNA, the CDR3 is TGTGCCAGCAGCAAAGGTAAGGGGACCGGGGAGCTGTTTTTT.

This chain connects TRBV7-3 to TRBJ2-3, with 9 bases matching TRBD2. The V and J ends lost 5 bases and 5 bases, in that order; junction bases with no gene match: 8. Germline CDR1 reads SGHTA; CDR2 reads FQGTGA. The CDR3 length is 15 residues. The CDR3 nucleotides read TGTGCCAGCAGCCTACTAGCGGGCGGGAGAGATACGCAGTATTTT. Translated: CASSLLAGGRDTQYF.

The chain combines TRBV6-1 with TRBJ2-5; 9 nucleotides agree with TRBD1. Looked up from germline, CDR1 is MNHNS and CDR2 is SASEGT. The CDR3 consists of 17 residues. Trimming took 4 bases from V and 4 from J; bases not matched to a gene: 13. The DNA for the CDR3 is TGTGCCAGCAGTGTTCGGCGGACAGGGGCCCTAACAGAGACCCAGTACTTC. As protein: CASSVRRTGALTETQYF.

The chain has TRBV5-1 and TRBJ2-3; 11 bases are shared with TRBD2. Germline assignment: CDR1 SGHRS and CDR2 YFSETQ. With V trimmed by 3 bases and J by 5 bases, 5 bases remained unmatched. There are 15 residues in the CDR3. The CDR3 sequence is CASSYSGGVGDTQYF. In DNA, the CDR3 is TGCGCCAGCAGCTATAGCGGGGGGGTCGGAGATACGCAGTATTTT.

The chain combines TRBV2 with TRBJ2-5, with TRBD2 identical over 10 bases. The CDR3 runs 15 residues. Germline V CDR1 and CDR2: SNHLY, FYNNEI. J lost 5 bases, V lost 3 bases, and 6 bases had no gene match. CDR3 sequence (DNA): TGTGCCAGCAGTGACTTAGCGGGGGGTGGGGAGACCCAGTACTTC. It yields the protein CASSDLAGGGETQYF.

The chain recombines TRBV7-2 with TRBJ2-1, with D possibly being TRBD2 (6 bases). CDR3 size: 14 residues. The V end was cut by 4 bases, the J end by 7 bases, with 14 bases between. Germline V gives CDR1 SGHTA, CDR2 FQGNSA. Here the CDR3 DNA reads TGTGCCAGCAGCTCATTCGGGCGGGGAAATGAGCAGTTCTTC. Translating gives CASSSFGRGNEQFF.